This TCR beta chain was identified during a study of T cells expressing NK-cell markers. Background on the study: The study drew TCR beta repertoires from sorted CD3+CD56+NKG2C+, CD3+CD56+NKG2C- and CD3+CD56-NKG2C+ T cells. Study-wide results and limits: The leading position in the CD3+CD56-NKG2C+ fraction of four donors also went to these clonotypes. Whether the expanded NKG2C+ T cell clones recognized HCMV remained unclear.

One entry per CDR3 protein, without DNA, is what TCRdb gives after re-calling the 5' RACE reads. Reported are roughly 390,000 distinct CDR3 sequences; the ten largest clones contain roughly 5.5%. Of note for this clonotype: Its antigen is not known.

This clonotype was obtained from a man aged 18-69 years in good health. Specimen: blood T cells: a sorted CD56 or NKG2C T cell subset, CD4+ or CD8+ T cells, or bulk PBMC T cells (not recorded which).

The CDR3 spells CASSVTGRKSGNTIYF. The chain employs TRBV6-1 and TRBJ1-3; absent DNA, TCRdb's TRBD1 call cannot be checked. Germline V gene lookup returns CDR1 MNHNS and CDR2 SASEGT. The CDR3 totals 16 residues.